This TCR beta chain derives from a study of blood T cell repertoires in COVID-19. In the source study's methods: It was from reference gene primer amplification that nucleated cell counts were estimated. Profiling relied on immunoSEQ multiplex PCR, and the TCRdb table lists in-frame clones only, not all of them. V, J and clone size derive from that table, while D and trimming were established from the DNA sequence. The top ten hold 5.5% of the sample, which has around 32,000 clones, around 86% seen once. The CDR3 is made up of 15 amino acids. The junction had 2 bases not matched to a gene; V was cut back by 4 bases and J by 4 bases. CDR1 and CDR2 (germline): SGHRS, YFSETQ.

Sequencing was performed on peripheral blood. The clonotype originates from a woman older than 75 with active or convalescent COVID-19. V gene TRBV5-1 combines with J gene TRBJ2-2; 12 bases are shared with TRBD2. The CDR3 loop reads CASSPTSGSTGELFF. The DNA of the CDR3 is TGCGCCAGCAGCCCGACTAGCGGGAGCACCGGGGAGCTGTTTTTT.